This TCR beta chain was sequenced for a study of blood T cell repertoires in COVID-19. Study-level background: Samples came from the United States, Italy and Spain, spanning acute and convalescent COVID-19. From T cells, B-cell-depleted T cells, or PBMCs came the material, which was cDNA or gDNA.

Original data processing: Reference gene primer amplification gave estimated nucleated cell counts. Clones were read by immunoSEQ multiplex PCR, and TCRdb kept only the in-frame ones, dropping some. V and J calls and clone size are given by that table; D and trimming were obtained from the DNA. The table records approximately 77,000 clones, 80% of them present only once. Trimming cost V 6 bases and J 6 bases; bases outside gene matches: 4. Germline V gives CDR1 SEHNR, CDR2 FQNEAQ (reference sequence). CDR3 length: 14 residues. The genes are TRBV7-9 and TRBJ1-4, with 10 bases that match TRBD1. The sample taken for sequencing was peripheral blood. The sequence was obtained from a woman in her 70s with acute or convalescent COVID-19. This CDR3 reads CASRSGTGDEKLFF. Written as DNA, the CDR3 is TGTGCCAGCAGATCCGGGACAGGGGATGAAAAACTGTTTTTT.